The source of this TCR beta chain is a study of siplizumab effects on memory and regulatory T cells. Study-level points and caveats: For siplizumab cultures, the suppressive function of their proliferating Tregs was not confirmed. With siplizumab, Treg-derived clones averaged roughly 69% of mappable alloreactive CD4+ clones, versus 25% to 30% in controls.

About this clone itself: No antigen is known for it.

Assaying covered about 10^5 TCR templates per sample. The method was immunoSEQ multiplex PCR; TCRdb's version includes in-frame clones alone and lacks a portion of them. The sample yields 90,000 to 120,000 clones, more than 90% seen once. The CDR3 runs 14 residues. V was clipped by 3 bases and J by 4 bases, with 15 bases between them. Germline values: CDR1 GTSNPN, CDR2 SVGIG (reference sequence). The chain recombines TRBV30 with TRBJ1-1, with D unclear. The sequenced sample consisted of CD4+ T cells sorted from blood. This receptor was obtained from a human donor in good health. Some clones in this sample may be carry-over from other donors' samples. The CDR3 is CAWSGPLGATEAFF. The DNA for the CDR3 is TGTGCCTGGAGCGGGCCCCTCGGAGCCACTGAAGCTTTCTTT.